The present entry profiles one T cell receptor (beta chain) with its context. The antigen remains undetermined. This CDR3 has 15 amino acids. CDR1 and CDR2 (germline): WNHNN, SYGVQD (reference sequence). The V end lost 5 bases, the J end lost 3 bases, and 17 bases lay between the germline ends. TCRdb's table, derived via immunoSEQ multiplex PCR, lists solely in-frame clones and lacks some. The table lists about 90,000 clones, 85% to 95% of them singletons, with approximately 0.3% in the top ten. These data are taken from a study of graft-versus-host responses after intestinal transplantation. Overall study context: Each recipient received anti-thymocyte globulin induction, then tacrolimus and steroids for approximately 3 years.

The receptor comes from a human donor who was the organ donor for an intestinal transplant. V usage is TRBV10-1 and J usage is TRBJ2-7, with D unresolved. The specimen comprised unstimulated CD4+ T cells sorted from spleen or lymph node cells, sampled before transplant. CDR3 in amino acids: CASSPNGLPGYEQYF. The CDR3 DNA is TGCGCCAGCAGTCCCAATGGTCTACCGGGCTACGAGCAGTACTTC.